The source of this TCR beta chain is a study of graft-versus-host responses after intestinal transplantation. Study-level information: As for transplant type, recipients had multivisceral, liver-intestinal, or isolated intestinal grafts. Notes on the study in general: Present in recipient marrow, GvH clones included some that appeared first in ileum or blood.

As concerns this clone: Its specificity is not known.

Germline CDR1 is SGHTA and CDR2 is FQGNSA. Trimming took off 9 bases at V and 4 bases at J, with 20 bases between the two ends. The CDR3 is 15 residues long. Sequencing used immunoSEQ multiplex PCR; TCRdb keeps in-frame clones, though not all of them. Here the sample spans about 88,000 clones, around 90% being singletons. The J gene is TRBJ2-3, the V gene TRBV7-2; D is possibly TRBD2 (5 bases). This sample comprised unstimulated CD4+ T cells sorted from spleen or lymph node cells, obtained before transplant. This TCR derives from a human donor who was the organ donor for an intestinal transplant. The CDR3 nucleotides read TGTGCCAGAGGAGATAGGAGGAGTTCCCCAGATACGCAGTATTTT. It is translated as CARGDRRSSPDTQYF.